A selection of T cell receptor beta chains follows, all from one sample in a study of cytomegalovirus exposure and HLA in healthy donors. Method: immunoSEQ multiplex PCR; TCRdb's copy keeps in-frame clones and lacks some. The top ten clones hold under 5% of a sample with approximately 160,000 clones, 84% of them seen once. The specimen sequenced was PBMCs. The source of these receptors is a girl aged 10 to 17 in good health and CMV-seropositive. The CDR3 runs from the conserved cysteine through the conserved F or W. D genes are given only for firm matches. Clone size is given for some rows only: seen once, a few or many times, or a class if the clone is expanded.

V gene: TRBV4-1
D gene: .
J gene: TRBJ2-7
clone size: .
CDR3 protein: CASSKDRYEQYF
CDR3 DNA: TGCGCCAGCAGCAAAGATCGTTACGAGCAGTACTTC

V gene: TRBV7-9
D gene: TRBD1
J gene: TRBJ1-6
clone size: .
CDR3 protein: CSSSPRVWGTGNNSPLHF
CDR3 DNA: TGTTCCAGCAGCCCCCGAGTGTGGGGGACAGGGAATAATTCACCCCTCCACTTT

V gene: TRBV6-5
D gene: TRBD2
J gene: TRBJ2-1
clone size: .
CDR3 protein: CASWRGKGDEQFF
CDR3 DNA: TGTGCCAGCTGGCGGGGGAAGGGCGATGAGCAGTTCTTC

V gene: TRBV7-9
D gene: .
J gene: TRBJ1-2
clone size: once
CDR3 protein: CASSLGGYWEVYGYTF
CDR3 DNA: TGTGCCAGCAGCTTAGGGGGATATTGGGAGGTCTATGGCTACACCTTC

V gene: TRBV5-1
D gene: TRBD1
J gene: TRBJ2-7
clone size: .
CDR3 protein: CASSLGGTGAFGEQYF
CDR3 DNA: TGCGCCAGCAGCTTGGGCGGGACAGGGGCGTTCGGCGAGCAGTACTTC

V gene: TRBV9
D gene: TRBD1
J gene: TRBJ1-1
clone size: .
CDR3 protein: CASSVGTGGIMNTEAFF
CDR3 DNA: TGTGCCAGCAGCGTTGGGACAGGGGGTATTATGAACACTGAAGCTTTCTTT

V gene: TRBV19
D gene: TRBD1
J gene: TRBJ1-3
clone size: .
CDR3 protein: CASSIGGTAGNTIYF
CDR3 DNA: TGTGCCAGTAGTATAGGTGGGACAGCTGGAAACACCATATATTTT

V gene: TRBV2
D gene: .
J gene: TRBJ1-1
clone size: .
CDR3 protein: CASSGAGLVGTEAFF
CDR3 DNA: TGTGCCAGCAGTGGTGCAGGGTTGGTAGGGACTGAAGCTTTCTTT

V gene: TRBV2
D gene: .
J gene: TRBJ1-5
clone size: .
CDR3 protein: CASSEVRGNQPQHF
CDR3 DNA: TGTGCCAGCAGTGAAGTAAGGGGAAATCAGCCCCAGCATTTT

V gene: TRBV6-1
D gene: TRBD1
J gene: TRBJ1-5
clone size: .
CDR3 protein: CASRGQINQPQHF
CDR3 DNA: TGTGCCAGCAGGGGACAGATCAATCAGCCCCAGCATTTT

V gene: TRBV28
D gene: TRBD1
J gene: TRBJ1-2
clone size: .
CDR3 protein: CASRRDRVRNTF
CDR3 DNA: TGTGCCAGCAGGAGGGACAGGGTCCGGAACACCTTC

V gene: TRBV6-4
D gene: TRBD2
J gene: TRBJ2-1
clone size: .
CDR3 protein: CASSDLAGSYNEQFF
CDR3 DNA: TGTGCCAGCAGTGACTTAGCGGGCTCCTACAATGAGCAGTTCTTC

V gene: TRBV2
D gene: .
J gene: TRBJ1-2
clone size: .
CDR3 protein: CASSEVTVSGYTF
CDR3 DNA: TGTGCCAGCAGTGAGGTAACAGTTTCTGGCTACACCTTC

V gene: TRBV2
D gene: TRBD1
J gene: TRBJ2-6
clone size: .
CDR3 protein: CASSNPREGASGANVLTF
CDR3 DNA: TGTGCCAGCAGCAACCCCCGAGAGGGGGCCTCTGGGGCCAACGTCCTGACTTTC

V gene: TRBV12-5
D gene: TRBD1
J gene: TRBJ1-3
clone size: .
CDR3 protein: CASGFSGGSGNTIYF
CDR3 DNA: TGTGCTAGTGGTTTTTCAGGGGGCTCTGGAAACACCATATATTTT

V gene: TRBV6-5
D gene: TRBD2
J gene: TRBJ2-1
clone size: .
CDR3 protein: CASSPSGGPQNEQFF
CDR3 DNA: TGTGCCAGCAGTCCCAGCGGGGGCCCTCAAAATGAGCAGTTCTTC

V gene: TRBV4-2
D gene: .
J gene: TRBJ2-7
clone size: .
CDR3 protein: CASSLGSGGSYEQYF
CDR3 DNA: TGTGCCAGCAGCCTAGGTAGTGGGGGGTCCTACGAGCAGTACTTC

V gene: TRBV7-8
D gene: .
J gene: TRBJ1-3
clone size: .
CDR3 protein: CASSTLRGLSGNTIYF
CDR3 DNA: TGTGCCAGCAGCACACTACGGGGACTGTCTGGAAACACCATATATTTT

V gene: TRBV7-9
D gene: .
J gene: TRBJ1-2
clone size: .
CDR3 protein: CASSPPGWYGYTF
CDR3 DNA: TGTGCCAGCAGCCCCCCGGGTTGGTATGGCTACACCTTC

V gene: TRBV13
D gene: TRBD2
J gene: TRBJ2-7
clone size: .
CDR3 protein: CASSSTSGGFEQYF
CDR3 DNA: TGTGCCAGCAGCTCGACTAGCGGGGGATTTGAGCAGTACTTC

V gene: TRBV6-5
D gene: .
J gene: TRBJ2-1
clone size: .
CDR3 protein: CASSSQLMRGGEQFF
CDR3 DNA: TGTGCCAGCAGCTCACAACTGATGAGGGGGGGCGAGCAGTTCTTC

V gene: TRBV2
D gene: .
J gene: TRBJ1-5
clone size: .
CDR3 protein: CASSLGLGQPQHF
CDR3 DNA: TGTGCCAGCAGTCTCGGACTCGGGCAGCCCCAGCATTTT

V gene: TRBV25-1
D gene: TRBD1
J gene: TRBJ1-1
clone size: few
CDR3 protein: CASRPGTGVNTEAFF
CDR3 DNA: TGTGCCAGCAGACCCGGGACAGGAGTGAACACTGAAGCTTTCTTT

V gene: TRBV4-1
D gene: TRBD1
J gene: TRBJ1-1
clone size: .
CDR3 protein: CASSRTDRGAEAFF
CDR3 DNA: TGCGCCAGCAGCCGCACCGACAGGGGCGCTGAAGCTTTCTTT

V gene: TRBV4-1
D gene: TRBD1
J gene: TRBJ1-2
clone size: .
CDR3 protein: CASSQSDRADYGYTF
CDR3 DNA: TGCGCCAGCAGCCAATCCGACAGGGCAGACTATGGCTACACCTTC

V gene: TRBV5-8
D gene: TRBD1
J gene: TRBJ1-1
clone size: .
CDR3 protein: CASSWGDRGKGEAFF
CDR3 DNA: TGTGCCAGCAGCTGGGGGGACAGGGGTAAAGGTGAAGCTTTCTTT

V gene: TRBV4-1
D gene: .
J gene: TRBJ1-1
clone size: .
CDR3 protein: CASSQQGLNTEAFF
CDR3 DNA: TGCGCCAGCAGCCAACAGGGGCTGAACACTGAAGCTTTCTTT

V gene: TRBV19
D gene: .
J gene: TRBJ1-5
clone size: .
CDR3 protein: CASSIVGGFDPSVSQPQHF
CDR3 DNA: TGTGCCAGTAGTATCGTGGGGGGTTTCGACCCCTCTGTAAGTCAGCCCCAGCATTTT

V gene: TRBV5-1
D gene: .
J gene: TRBJ1-1
clone size: once
CDR3 protein: CASSLSPGFTEAFF
CDR3 DNA: TGCGCCAGCAGCTTGAGTCCGGGGTTCACTGAAGCTTTCTTT

V gene: TRBV6-1
D gene: TRBD2
J gene: TRBJ2-4
clone size: .
CDR3 protein: CASSEALRAGGPRIIKEIQYF
CDR3 DNA: TGTGCCAGCAGTGAAGCGCTTCGGGCGGGGGGGCCCAGGATTATCAAAGAGATTCAGTACTTC

V gene: TRBV6-5
D gene: TRBD1
J gene: TRBJ2-7
clone size: once
CDR3 protein: CASTWDSNFNEQYF
CDR3 DNA: TGTGCCAGCACTTGGGACAGCAACTTTAATGAGCAGTACTTC

V gene: TRBV2
D gene: .
J gene: TRBJ1-2
clone size: few
CDR3 protein: CASTGTNYGYTF
CDR3 DNA: TGTGCCAGCACGGGGACAAACTATGGCTACACCTTC

V gene: TRBV7-9
D gene: .
J gene: TRBJ2-3
clone size: .
CDR3 protein: CASSLDKGSDTQYF
CDR3 DNA: TGTGCCAGCAGCTTAGACAAGGGGTCGGATACGCAGTATTTT

V gene: TRBV7-6
D gene: .
J gene: TRBJ1-4
clone size: .
CDR3 protein: CASRPGTLSEKLFF
CDR3 DNA: TGTGCCAGCAGACCCGGGACTTTGTCCGAAAAACTGTTTTTT

V gene: TRBV7-9
D gene: TRBD1
J gene: TRBJ1-1
clone size: .
CDR3 protein: CASSWITGGLVNTEAFF
CDR3 DNA: TGTGCCAGCAGCTGGATTACAGGGGGCTTGGTGAACACTGAAGCTTTCTTT

V gene: TRBV6-6
D gene: .
J gene: TRBJ1-1
clone size: .
CDR3 protein: CASLVGLNTEAFF
CDR3 DNA: TGTGCCAGCTTGGTGGGCCTGAACACTGAAGCTTTCTTT

V gene: TRBV6-5
D gene: .
J gene: TRBJ1-1
clone size: .
CDR3 protein: CASIRDSLNTEAFF
CDR3 DNA: TGTGCCAGCATCAGAGACTCGCTGAACACTGAAGCTTTCTTT

V gene: TRBV13
D gene: TRBD2
J gene: TRBJ2-1
clone size: few
CDR3 protein: CASSDLFSAGGDHNEQFF
CDR3 DNA: TGTGCCAGCAGCGATCTTTTTTCTGCGGGGGGGGACCACAATGAGCAGTTCTTC

V gene: TRBV12-5
D gene: TRBD1
J gene: TRBJ2-7
clone size: .
CDR3 protein: CASAISGTGREQYF
CDR3 DNA: TGTGCTAGTGCCATATCCGGGACAGGGCGGGAGCAGTACTTC

V gene: TRBV7-8
D gene: .
J gene: TRBJ1-1
clone size: .
CDR3 protein: CASSFREVSTEAFF
CDR3 DNA: TGTGCCAGCAGCTTCAGGGAGGTGAGCACTGAAGCTTTCTTT

V gene: TRBV11-2
D gene: .
J gene: TRBJ1-2
clone size: .
CDR3 protein: CASSLAKGGPYGYTF
CDR3 DNA: TGTGCCAGCAGCTTAGCCAAGGGGGGGCCTTATGGCTACACCTTC

V gene: TRBV6-5
D gene: .
J gene: TRBJ1-4
clone size: .
CDR3 protein: CASSERDYGEKLFF
CDR3 DNA: TGTGCCAGCAGTGAGAGGGATTACGGGGAAAAACTGTTTTTT

V gene: TRBV27
D gene: .
J gene: TRBJ2-2
clone size: .
CDR3 protein: CASSFTANTGELFF
CDR3 DNA: TGTGCCAGCAGCTTCACAGCGAACACCGGGGAGCTGTTTTTT

V gene: TRBV4-1
D gene: TRBD1
J gene: TRBJ2-5
clone size: few
CDR3 protein: CASSQSLGQGFQETQYF
CDR3 DNA: TGCGCCAGCAGCCAATCCCTAGGACAGGGGTTCCAAGAGACCCAGTACTTC

V gene: TRBV7-2
D gene: .
J gene: TRBJ2-7
clone size: .
CDR3 protein: CASSLSHSSYEQYF
CDR3 DNA: TGTGCCAGCAGCTTATCCCACAGCTCCTACGAGCAGTACTTC

V gene: TRBV5-1
D gene: TRBD1
J gene: TRBJ1-1
clone size: .
CDR3 protein: CASSTGQGLNTEAFF
CDR3 DNA: TGCGCCAGCAGCACCGGACAGGGCCTGAACACTGAAGCTTTCTTT

V gene: TRBV9
D gene: TRBD1
J gene: TRBJ2-7
clone size: .
CDR3 protein: CASSASRGFHEQYF
CDR3 DNA: TGTGCCAGCAGCGCCAGCAGGGGGTTCCACGAGCAGTACTTC

V gene: TRBV6-4
D gene: TRBD2
J gene: TRBJ2-1
clone size: .
CDR3 protein: CASSDSRGGYNEQFF
CDR3 DNA: TGTGCCAGCAGTGACTCGCGGGGGGGCTACAATGAGCAGTTCTTC

V gene: TRBV6-5
D gene: .
J gene: TRBJ1-2
clone size: .
CDR3 protein: CASSGQVSLGYTF
CDR3 DNA: TGTGCCAGCAGTGGGCAGGTATCGCTAGGCTACACCTTC

V gene: TRBV7-9
D gene: .
J gene: TRBJ2-3
clone size: once
CDR3 protein: CASTSTNAWRNTDTQYF
CDR3 DNA: TGTGCCAGCACCTCTACCAATGCCTGGCGGAATACAGATACGCAGTATTTT

V gene: TRBV7-9
D gene: TRBD1
J gene: TRBJ1-2
clone size: .
CDR3 protein: CASSPTGAAGYTF
CDR3 DNA: TGTGCCAGCAGTCCGACAGGGGCGGCTGGCTACACCTTC

V gene: TRBV6-5
D gene: TRBD1
J gene: TRBJ1-1
clone size: once
CDR3 protein: CASSRDREDTEAFF
CDR3 DNA: TGTGCCAGCAGTCGAGACAGGGAGGATACTGAAGCTTTCTTT

V gene: TRBV9
D gene: .
J gene: TRBJ1-2
clone size: .
CDR3 protein: CASGNLRGTNYGYTF
CDR3 DNA: TGTGCCAGCGGAAACTTGAGGGGGACTAACTATGGCTACACCTTC

V gene: TRBV4-2
D gene: .
J gene: TRBJ2-6
clone size: few
CDR3 protein: CASSQDGPFSGANVLTF
CDR3 DNA: TGTGCCAGCAGCCAAGATGGCCCCTTTTCTGGGGCCAACGTCCTGACTTTC

V gene: TRBV15
D gene: .
J gene: TRBJ1-6
clone size: .
CDR3 protein: CATSRAGGPAYNSPLHF
CDR3 DNA: TGTGCCACCAGCAGAGCTGGAGGACCCGCTTATAATTCACCCCTCCACTTT

V gene: TRBV7-9
D gene: .
J gene: TRBJ2-7
clone size: .
CDR3 protein: CASSFTARPPGEQYF
CDR3 DNA: TGTGCCAGCAGCTTTACCGCCAGACCTCCAGGCGAGCAGTACTTC

V gene: TRBV5-1
D gene: TRBD2
J gene: TRBJ2-3
clone size: .
CDR3 protein: CASSSGGLAGGRDTQYF
CDR3 DNA: TGCGCCAGCAGCTCCGGAGGACTAGCGGGGGGGCGGGATACGCAGTATTTT

V gene: TRBV19
D gene: .
J gene: TRBJ1-2
clone size: .
CDR3 protein: CASVDQGWANYGYTF
CDR3 DNA: TGTGCCAGTGTTGACCAGGGTTGGGCTAACTATGGCTACACCTTC